These 10 T cell receptor beta chains were sequenced from one sample in a study of T-cell reconstitution after alpha-beta-depleted transplantation in children. For TCRbeta, the library was prepared with unique molecular identifiers. TCRdb fed the PCR reads into MiXCR, producing one record per CDR3 protein. The sample consists of 450,000 to 600,000 distinct CDR3 sequences, approximately 20% of them appearing once. The specimen comprised PBMCs from the stem cell graft donor, sampled from the stem cell graft. The receptors come from a human donor who donated a stem cell graft to a child with acute lymphoblastic leukemia.

V gene TRBV5-1 combines with J gene TRBJ2-3; 9 bases map to TRBD2. The CDR3 sequence is 18 residues long. J was trimmed by 11 bases and V by 0 bases; bases with no gene match: 19. The germline gives CDR1 SGHRS, CDR2 YFSETQ. The DNA of the CDR3 is TGCGCCAGCAGCTTGGAGGGCGGACTAGCGCCGGGAGGAGGGAAGCAGTATTTT. This codes for CASSLEGGLAPGGGKQYF.

This clonotype came up a few times. The V gene is TRBV6-5, the J gene TRBJ1-2; 11 nucleotides agree with TRBD1. Unmatched junction bases numbered 5, after V lost 10 bases and J lost 7 bases. Per germline, CDR1 MNHEY and CDR2 SVGAGI. The CDR3 length is 12 residues. CDR3 DNA sequence: TGTGCCATAGGACAGGGGGCGTCTGGCTACACCTTC. Translating it yields CAIGQGASGYTF.

This clonotype has only a few counts. This sequence joins TRBV3-1 and TRBJ2-3; 7 positions match TRBD2. The trim removed 9 bases at V and 2 bases at J, leaving 2 bases unmatched. From germline, CDR1 is LGHDT and CDR2 YNNKEL (reference sequence). This CDR3 has 12 amino acids. The CDR3, as DNA: TGTGCCAGGGGGACTATCACAGATACGCAGTATTTT. Protein: CARGTITDTQYF.

Many counts were recorded for this clonotype. V is TRBV7-3 and J is TRBJ1-1; perhaps TRBD1 as D (6 bases). There are 13 residues in the CDR3. V was pared by 2 bases and J by 4 bases, with 8 bases between. The germline CDR1 and CDR2 sequences are SGHTA and FQGTGA. CDR3 DNA: TGTGCCAGCAGCTTAGGGACAACCACTGAAGCTTTCTTT. Translation gives CASSLGTTTEAFF.

The chain is built from TRBV5-1 and TRBJ2-1; 8 bases are a match to TRBD2. CDR1 and CDR2 from the germline V gene are SGHRS and YFSETQ. V shed 0 bases and J 0 bases; nucleotides not matched to a gene: 14. This CDR3 is built from 20 residues. The CDR3 DNA reads TGCGCCAGCAGCTTGGCCGGGACTAGGGCTCCCCGAAGCTCCTACAATGAGCAGTTCTTC. This gives the protein CASSLAGTRAPRSSYNEQFF.

The chain uses TRBV5-1 and TRBJ1-4, with TRBD1 matching over 7 bases. The CDR3 runs 15 residues. V gave up 4 bases and J gave up 9 bases; unmatched junction bases: 12. Germline assignment: CDR1 SGHRS and CDR2 YFSETQ. CDR3 nucleotides: TGCGCCAGCAGCCTGGCACAGGGGAGGCAGAAAAAACTGTTTTTT. Its protein is CASSLAQGRQKKLFF.

The chain links TRBV29-1 to TRBJ1-6; TRBD1 is a possible D gene (6 bases). The CDR3 is 13 amino acids. V lost 6 bases to trimming and J lost 8 bases, with 14 bases between them. CDR1 SQVTM and CDR2 ANQGSEA come from the germline V gene. The CDR3 DNA follows: TGCAGCGTAAAACAGGGTCTGGATTCACCCCTCCACTTT. Translating gives CSVKQGLDSPLHF.

This sequence joins TRBV9 and TRBJ2-1; D is possibly TRBD2 (7 bases). Germline values: CDR1 SGDLS, CDR2 YYNGEE. The CDR3 extends over 15 amino acids. V was clipped by 4 bases and J by 5 bases, with 16 bases between them. CDR3 residues: CASSRRGGENNEQFF. The CDR3 DNA reads TGTGCCAGCAGCCGAAGGGGGGGGGAGAACAATGAGCAGTTCTTC. Supplemented by reference TRBV9 and TRBJ2-1, the full variable domain reads DSGVTQTPKHLITATGQRVTLRCSPRSGDLSVYWYQQSLDQGLQFLIQYYNGEERAKGNILERFSAQQFPDLHSELNLSSLELGDSALYFCASSRRGGENNEQFFGPGTRLTVL.

This clonotype was found many times. The V and J genes are TRBV27 and TRBJ2-1; TRBD2 aligns across 9 bases. V dropped 4 bases and J dropped 0; count of bases not matched to a gene: 1. The V gene's germline CDR1 is MNHEY and CDR2 SMNVEV (reference sequence). The length of the CDR3 is 15 residues. CDR3 in DNA: TGTGCCAGCAGTTCTAGCGGGGACTCCTACAATGAGCAGTTCTTC. Its translation: CASSSSGDSYNEQFF.

This clonotype has a count of ten or more. The CDR3, as DNA: TGCAGCGTGTCACGCTCCGGGACAGGGGGCGAAAAACTGTTTTTT. It specifies CSVSRSGTGGEKLFF. This chain connects TRBV29-1 to TRBJ1-4, with 12 bases matching TRBD1. V was clipped by 6 bases and J by 8 bases; unmatched bases: 10. Looked up from germline, CDR1 is SQVTM and CDR2 is ANQGSEA. The CDR3 totals 15 residues. Full variable domain (outside the CDR3, taken from reference TRBV29-1 and TRBJ1-4): SAVISQKPSRDICQRGTSLTIQCQVDSQVTMMFWYRQQPGQSLTLIATANQGSEATYESGFVIDKFPISRPNLTFSTLTVSNMSPEDSSIYLCSVSRSGTGGEKLFFGSGTQLSVL.